Presented here are 12 T cell receptor beta chains from one specimen sequenced in a study of T cell repertoires in cytomegalovirus infection. The antigens of these receptors remain unknown. MiXCR was run by TCRdb on the reads, yielding one entry per CDR3 protein. The sample has 550,000 to 700,000 distinct CDR3 sequences, around 40% seen once. The material was cultured PBMCs, obtained from culture after CMV antigen stimulation. The receptors originated from a human donor in good health (CMV status not recorded). Some clones in this sample may be carry-over from other donors' samples.

This clonotype has more than one count but fewer than ten. The chain joins TRBV7-2 to TRBJ2-2; 10 bases fit TRBD2. CDR3 length equals 17 residues. In germline, CDR1 is SGHTA, CDR2 FQGNSA. J lost 3 bases, V lost 8 bases, and 12 bases had no gene match. CDR3 DNA sequence: TGTGCCAGCGGAGGACCTAGCGGGAGAGGGTACACCGGGGAGCTGTTTTTT. Translation gives CASGGPSGRGYTGELFF. Looking up the rest from reference TRBV7-2 and TRBJ2-2 gives the full variable domain: GAGVSQSPSNKVTEKGKDVELRCDPISGHTALYWYRQSLGQGLEFLIYFQGNSAPDKSGLPSDRFSAERTGGSVSTLTIQRTQQEDSAVYLCASGGPSGRGYTGELFFGEGSRLTVL.

V is TRBV4-1 and J is TRBJ2-1; a possible D gene is TRBD1 (5 bases). CDR1 MGHRA and CDR2 YSYEKL come from the germline V gene. Trimming cost V 1 base and J 6 bases, with 10 bases left between them. This CDR3 comprises 14 residues. CDR3 in DNA: TGCGCCAGCAGCCAAGCAGGGATCGGCAATGAGCAGTTCTTC. Translated, it gives CASSQAGIGNEQFF.

The chain joins TRBV20-1 to TRBJ1-3; 7 bases line up with TRBD1. Per germline, CDR1 DFQATT and CDR2 SNEGSKA (reference sequence). Trimming at V came to 4 bases and at J to 8 bases, leaving 14 bases not matched to a gene. CDR3 length equals 15 residues. This chain's CDR3 is CSANPFTGARDTIYF. CDR3 bases: TGCAGTGCTAATCCCTTCACAGGGGCTAGAGACACCATATATTTT.

V is TRBV5-1 and J is TRBJ2-7; D is possibly TRBD1 (5 bases). Trimming pared 3 bases from V and 6 bases from J, leaving 22 bases between. CDR1 is SGHRS, CDR2 YFSETQ, per germline. The CDR3 runs 16 residues. In nucleotides, the CDR3 is TGCGCCAGCAGCTCGAAGCCTCCAGGGAACGGCGGCGAGCAGTACTTC. The encoded protein is CASSSKPPGNGGEQYF. The full variable domain, completed using reference TRBV5-1 and TRBJ2-7, is KAGVTQTPRYLIKTRGQQVTLSCSPISGHRSVSWYQQTPGQGLQFLFEYFSETQRNKGNFPGRFSGRQFSNSRSEMNVSTLELGDSALYLCASSSKPPGNGGEQYFGPGTRLTVT.

This rearrangement joins TRBV7-6 to TRBJ2-7; D ambiguous. The ends were cut back, 5 bases at V and 7 bases at J, with 9 bases in the middle. Germline CDR1 is SGHVS and CDR2 is FNYEAQ. CDR3 size: 11 residues. The CDR3 sequence is CASSPSKEQYF. In DNA form, the CDR3 reads TGTGCCAGCAGCCCTTCGAAAGAGCAGTACTTC.

The chain links TRBV28 to TRBJ1-1; no firm D call. Looked up from germline, CDR1 is MDHEN and CDR2 is SYDVKM. This CDR3 has 13 amino acids. The V gene lost 6 bases and the J gene lost 3 bases, with 11 bases spanning the gap. CDR3 DNA sequence: TGTGCCAGCAGCCCCCCGTCGGACACTGAAGCTTTCTTT. Translated, it gives CASSPPSDTEAFF. The variable domain in full, with the rest retrieved from reference TRBV28 and TRBJ1-1, is DVKVTQSSRYLVKRTGEKVFLECVQDMDHENMFWYRQDPGLGLRLIYFSYDVKMKEKGDIPEGYSVSREKKERFSLILESASTNQTSMYLCASSPPSDTEAFFGQGTRLTVV.

This clonotype was detected a few times. The gene calls are TRBV7-8 and TRBJ2-3; D unclear. Germline CDR1 is SGHVS and CDR2 is FQNEAQ. The V end lost 0 bases, the J end lost 11 bases, and 9 bases lay between the germline ends. The CDR3 spans 12 residues. CDR3: CASSLALRMQYF. In nucleotides, the CDR3 is TGTGCCAGCAGCTTAGCGCTCAGGATGCAGTATTTT. The full variable domain, in which reference TRBV7-8 and TRBJ2-3 provide the parts outside the CDR3, is GAGVSQSPRYKVAKRGQDVALRCDPISGHVSLFWYQQALGQGPEFLTYFQNEAQLDKSGLPSDRFFAERPEGSVSTLKIQRTQQEDSAVYLCASSLALRMQYFGPGTRLTVL.

The gene calls are TRBV25-1 and TRBJ2-3; D uncertain. With 1 base removed from V and 6 bases from J, the gap between germline ends came to 8 bases. CDR3 length equals 13 residues. The V gene's germline CDR1 is MGHDK and CDR2 SYGVNS. DNA for the CDR3: TGTGCCAGCAGTGAATTGGCGGTGGATACGCAGTATTTT. Its translation is CASSELAVDTQYF.

V gene TRBV10-2 combines with J gene TRBJ1-1; D remains unclear. Trimming took off 2 bases at V and 1 base at J, with 8 bases between the two ends. CDR3 length equals 14 residues. CDR1 and CDR2 (germline): WSHSY, SAAADI. The CDR3 sequence is CASSEGFRNTEAFF. CDR3 nucleotides: TGCGCCAGCAGTGAGGGGTTTAGGAACACTGAAGCTTTCTTT.

The chain carries TRBV4-2 and TRBJ2-2; TRBD2 matches 7 bases. CDR1 and CDR2 (germline): LGHNA, YNFKEQ. V was pared by 1 base and J by 2 bases, with 4 bases of the junction left unmatched. The CDR3 extends over 16 amino acids. The CDR3 bases are TGTGCCAGCAGCCAAGCCGGGGGGTTAAACACCGGGGAGCTGTTTTTT. It codes for CASSQAGGLNTGELFF.

There are a few counts of this clonotype. V is TRBV15 and J is TRBJ2-2; no definite D call. V lost 1 base and J 6 bases, leaving 0 bases between the germline ends. CDR3 length: 11 residues. Per the germline V gene, CDR1 is LNHNV and CDR2 is YYDKDF (reference sequence). Here the CDR3 reads CATSRAGELFF. The CDR3 bases are TGTGCCACCAGCAGAGCCGGGGAGCTGTTTTTT.

This chain uses TRBV7-9 with TRBJ1-2, with D possibly TRBD1 on 5 matching bases. V lost 0 bases to trimming and J lost 5 bases, with 16 bases between them. The CDR3 is made up of 16 amino acids. The germline V gene has CDR1 SEHNR and CDR2 FQNEAQ (reference sequence). The CDR3 loop is CASSLAGQMFSYGYTF. As DNA, the CDR3 is TGTGCCAGCAGCTTAGCGGGGCAGATGTTTTCTTATGGCTACACCTTC.